Included here is one T cell receptor beta chain sequence, with context. Its specificity is not known. The data were obtained in a study of T cell responses to AZD1222 COVID-19 vaccine. On the study more broadly: Second-dose intervals of approximately 4 or approximately 12 weeks were pooled. Study-level points and caveats: White British people made up most donors, females outnumbered males, and clonal diversity was possibly underestimated.

Sequencing was performed with immunoSEQ multiplex PCR; in TCRdb, only in-frame clones are kept and a portion is missing. Found here are 110,000 to 150,000 clones, 92% of them singletons; the top ten hold about 1.9%. This CDR3 is 13 amino acids long. V trimming: 7 bases; J trimming: 6 bases; junction bases outside the gene matches: 7. From germline, CDR1 is MDHEN and CDR2 SYDVKM. The V gene is TRBV28, the J gene TRBJ1-1, with 8 nucleotides matching TRBD1. The sample here was peripheral blood, taken on day 0 of AZD1222 vaccination. The sequence was obtained from an adult in good health. In nucleotides, the CDR3 is TGTGCCAGCATTCGACCGGACAGGGCTGAAGCTTTCTTT. It encodes CASIRPDRAEAFF.